The entry below describes one T cell receptor beta chain. This entry belongs to a study of monozygotic twins with inflammatory bowel disease. TCRdb re-analyzed the 5' RACE reads; it lists each CDR3 protein once, without DNA. The sample's table shows roughly 100,000 distinct CDR3 sequences. The sample was blood. The TCR sequence derives from a human donor with ulcerative colitis or Crohn's disease, or a healthy co-twin of an affected twin (not recorded which).

The CDR3 region is CASALLGGSGGNIQYF. The gene calls are TRBV5-1 and TRBJ2-4; the TCRdb D gene call, TRBD1, has no DNA to confirm it. The CDR3 spans 16 residues. Germline CDR1 SGHRS, CDR2 YFSETQ.